Below are 19 T cell receptor beta chains sequenced from a single sample in a study of blood T cell repertoires in COVID-19. Generated by immunoSEQ multiplex PCR, the TCRdb table keeps only in-frame clones and is missing some. Of a few hundred thousand clones in the sample, 70% to 90% were seen once. Sample: PBMCs or T cells enriched from blood (not recorded which). These receptors were collected from a woman aged 40-49 years with acute COVID-19.

The count of this clone is one. The genes are TRBV2 and TRBJ2-3; 9 bases are shared with TRBD1. The CDR3 has 13 residues. Germline assignment: CDR1 SNHLY and CDR2 FYNNEI. V trimming: 6 bases; J trimming: 13 bases; junction bases outside the gene matches: 11. The CDR3 sequence is CASRTRLQGAKYF. For the CDR3, the DNA is TGTGCCAGCAGGACCCGATTACAGGGGGCGAAGTATTTT.

The chain carries TRBV5-6 and TRBJ2-7; D not certain. The germline gives CDR1 SGHDT, CDR2 YYEEEE. The V end was cut by 0 bases, the J end by 3 bases, with 7 bases between. CDR3 length equals 13 residues. The CDR3 region is CASSLGAGYEQYF. Here the CDR3 DNA reads TGTGCCAGCAGCTTGGGGGCAGGCTACGAGCAGTACTTC. Looking up the rest from reference TRBV5-6 and TRBJ2-7 gives the full variable domain: DAGVTQSPTHLIKTRGQQVTLRCSPKSGHDTVSWYQQALGQGPQFIFQYYEEEERQRGNFPDRFSGHQFPNYSSELNVNALLLGDSALYLCASSLGAGYEQYFGPGTRLTVT.

The chain has TRBV29-1 and TRBJ2-5; 11 bases align to TRBD1. Per the germline V gene, CDR1 is SQVTM and CDR2 is ANQGSEA. The CDR3 runs 13 residues. Trimming cost V 3 bases and J 5 bases; bases outside gene matches: 2. The CDR3: CSVEDRGHETQYF. CDR3 bases: TGCAGCGTTGAGGACAGGGGGCACGAGACCCAGTACTTC. The variable domain in full, completed from reference TRBV29-1 and TRBJ2-5, reads SAVISQKPSRDICQRGTSLTIQCQVDSQVTMMFWYRQQPGQSLTLIATANQGSEATYESGFVIDKFPISRPNLTFSTLTVSNMSPEDSSIYLCSVEDRGHETQYFGPGTRLLVL.

This clone came up once. V usage is TRBV28 and J usage is TRBJ1-2; D unresolved. The V end was cut by 5 bases, the J end by 3 bases, with 7 bases between. The CDR3 is 12 amino acids. CDR1 and CDR2 (germline): MDHEN, SYDVKM. CDR3 coding DNA: TGTGCCAGCAGTCCTCTCTACTATGGCTACACCTTC. Amino acids: CASSPLYYGYTF.

The chain recombines TRBV10-3 with TRBJ2-5; D uncertain. CDR1 and CDR2 from the germline V gene are ENHRY and SYGVKD. V lost 8 bases and J lost 4, with 8 bases in between. This CDR3 has 11 amino acids. The CDR3 sequence: CAIAVSETQYF. The CDR3 nucleotides are TGTGCCATCGCGGTCTCAGAGACCCAGTACTTC.

This clone was observed a handful of times. V usage is TRBV19 and J usage is TRBJ1-5, with D perhaps TRBD1 (5 bases). Germline-derived CDR1 and CDR2 are LNHDA and SQIVND (reference sequence). The germline V and J ends were trimmed by 9 bases and 5 bases, with 35 bases remaining between them. This CDR3 has 20 amino acids. CDR3 amino acids: CASQAHPRASRATRDQPQHF. The CDR3 bases are TGTGCCAGCCAAGCTCATCCCCGGGCATCCCGGGCCACCAGGGATCAGCCCCAGCATTTT.

This clone appeared once. The rearrangement joins TRBV4-1 to TRBJ2-1, with TRBD2 matching 8 bases. Per germline, CDR1 MGHRA and CDR2 YSYEKL. CDR3 size: 15 residues. V gave up 3 bases and J gave up 4 bases; unmatched junction bases: 5. CDR3 nucleotide sequence: TGCGCCAGCAGCCACGGACTAGCCGGATACAATGAGCAGTTCTTC. This encodes CASSHGLAGYNEQFF.

The chain combines TRBV4-3 with TRBJ1-2; D gene unclear. The CDR3 consists of 14 residues. The V gene's germline CDR1 is LGHNA and CDR2 YSLEER. V was trimmed by 0 bases and J by 4 bases, leaving 9 bases between them. The CDR3 DNA is TGCGCCAGCAGCCAAGATCCGGGATCCTATGGCTACACCTTC. It encodes CASSQDPGSYGYTF.

The V gene is TRBV28, the J gene TRBJ2-6; possible D gene TRBD2, 5 bases. Germline V lookup: CDR1 MDHEN, CDR2 SYDVKM. Trimming took 3 bases from V and 0 from J, leaving 15 bases between them. The CDR3 length is 18 residues. DNA for the CDR3: TGTGCCAGCAGTTTCGAGGGCAGGTCAATCTCTGGGGCCAACGTCCTGACTTTC. It is translated as CASSFEGRSISGANVLTF.

The chain links TRBV14 to TRBJ2-7; 12 nucleotides agree with TRBD2. V trimming: 5 bases; J trimming: 0 bases; junction bases outside the gene matches: 5. CDR3 length equals 16 residues. Germline CDR1 is SGHDN and CDR2 is FVKESK. The CDR3 nucleotides read TGTGCCAGCAGCTCCTCGACTAGCGGGAGCTCCTACGAGCAGTACTTC. Its translation is CASSSSTSGSSYEQYF.

The V call is TRBV28, the J call TRBJ1-1, with a weak D call TRBD1 (5 bases). V gave up 6 bases and J gave up 3 bases, with 11 bases separating them. Germline-derived CDR1 and CDR2 are MDHEN and SYDVKM. This CDR3 spans 13 amino acids. CDR3 DNA: TGTGCCAGCAGAAATGGGGGGGACACTGAAGCTTTCTTT. This sequence encodes CASRNGGDTEAFF.

The chain uses TRBV19 and TRBJ1-4; no clear D gene. The CDR3 extends over 18 amino acids. The V and J ends lost 7 bases and 2 bases respectively, with 23 bases between them. Germline V gene data show CDR1 as LNHDA and CDR2 as SQIVND (reference sequence). CDR3 DNA: TGTGCCAGTATGAAAGGAGGAGACGTACTTAGTACTAATGAAAAACTGTTTTTT. Translating it yields CASMKGGDVLSTNEKLFF.

The chain couples TRBV5-8 to TRBJ2-2, with D possibly matching TRBD2 (6 bases). The CDR3 runs 16 residues. V was shortened by 1 base and J by 2 bases, with 12 bases between the two germline ends. Germline V gene data show CDR1 as SGHTS and CDR2 as YDEGEE. CDR3 sequence: CASSLLGGPNTGELFF. The CDR3, as DNA: TGTGCCAGCAGCTTGTTAGGAGGGCCTAACACCGGGGAGCTGTTTTTT. The whole variable domain, filled in from reference TRBV5-8 and TRBJ2-2, reads EAGVTQSPTHLIKTRGQQATLRCSPISGHTSVYWYQQALGLGLQFLLWYDEGEERNRGNFPPRFSGRQFPNYSSELNVNALELEDSALYLCASSLLGGPNTGELFFGEGSRLTVL.

The V and J genes are TRBV24-1 and TRBJ2-1; D uncertain. The length of the CDR3 is 11 residues. V lost 6 bases and J lost 9, with 8 bases in between. CDR1 and CDR2 from the germline V gene are KGHDR and SFDVKD. The CDR3 DNA follows: TGTGCCACCAGTCGTGAGTCTGAGCAGTTCTTC. Protein: CATSRESEQFF.

This chain connects TRBV7-9 to TRBJ2-1, with a tentative D call TRBD2 (5 bases). Trimming removed 5 bases at V and 2 bases at J, with 10 bases between. The CDR3 extends over 14 amino acids. The germline V gene has CDR1 SEHNR and CDR2 FQNEAQ (reference sequence). The CDR3 DNA reads as TGTGCCAGCAGCACAGAGGGTGCCTACAATGAGCAGTTCTTC. Residues: CASSTEGAYNEQFF.

This chain connects TRBV10-3 to TRBJ1-4, with 7 bases lining up with TRBD1. Germline CDR1 and CDR2: ENHRY and SYGVKD. V was pared by 6 bases and J by 7 bases, with 8 bases of the junction left unmatched. This CDR3 has 14 amino acids. CDR3 bases: TGTGCCATCAGGCCGGGGACAGCGGGTGAAAAACTGTTTTTT. This codes for CAIRPGTAGEKLFF.

J is TRBJ2-3 and V is TRBV5-1, with 11 bases aligning to TRBD1. After removal of 0 bases from V and 4 bases from J, the junction contained 4 bases not matched to a gene. The germline V gene encodes CDR1 SGHRS and CDR2 YFSETQ. The CDR3 is 16 amino acids. The CDR3 region has the DNA TGCGCCAGCAGCTTGGTGTGGGACAGGGGGTCAGATACGCAGTATTTT. It translates to CASSLVWDRGSDTQYF.

This chain joins TRBV7-6 and TRBJ2-1; 8 bases are shared with TRBD2. Unmatched junction bases numbered 4, after V lost 5 bases and J lost 1 base. The CDR3 length is 15 residues. Per the germline V gene, CDR1 is SGHVS and CDR2 is FNYEAQ. CDR3 coding DNA: TGTGCCAGCAGCCGGACTAGCTTTTCCTACAATGAGCAGTTCTTC. Translated, it gives CASSRTSFSYNEQFF.

The genes are TRBV19 and TRBJ1-2, with D possibly being TRBD1 (5 bases). The CDR3 sequence is 13 residues long. Germline V gene lookup returns CDR1 LNHDA and CDR2 SQIVND (reference sequence). V shed 3 bases and J shed 8 bases, with 13 bases lying between them. The CDR3 is CASSIGRAAGYTF. The CDR3 DNA follows: TGTGCCAGTAGTATCGGCAGGGCGGCGGGCTACACCTTC. Supplemented by reference TRBV19 and TRBJ1-2, the full variable domain reads DGGITQSPKYLFRKEGQNVTLSCEQNLNHDAMYWYRQDPGQGLRLIYYSQIVNDFQKGDIAEGYSVSREKKESFPLTVTSAQKNPTAFYLCASSIGRAAGYTFGSGTRLTVV.